Below are 27 T cell receptor beta chains sequenced from a single sample in a study of cytomegalovirus exposure and HLA in healthy donors. The PCR was carried out with 60 Vbeta primers and 13 Jbeta primers. The method was immunoSEQ multiplex PCR; TCRdb's version includes in-frame clones alone and lacks a portion of them. Here the sample spans roughly 120,000 clones, roughly 84% being singletons. Sequenced material: PBMCs. The receptors come from a young man in good health and CMV-seropositive.

This rearrangement joins TRBV7-8 to TRBJ2-6; 10 positions match TRBD1. Germline loops: CDR1 SGHVS, CDR2 FQNEAQ. The CDR3 extends over 16 amino acids. Losses at the gene ends were 10 bases for V and 1 base for J; bases not matched to a gene: 7. CDR3 bases: TGTGCCACCCCCGGGACAGGGGTTTCTGGGGCCAACGTCCTGACTTTC. It yields the protein CATPGTGVSGANVLTF.

The CDR3 bases are TGTGCCAGCGGACAGCAGCCCTACGAGCAGTACTTC. This sequence encodes CASGQQPYEQYF. The rearrangement uses TRBV28 and TRBJ2-7; a possible D gene is TRBD1 (6 bases). Germline loops: CDR1 MDHEN, CDR2 SYDVKM. The CDR3 sequence is 12 residues long. V gave up 8 bases and J gave up 2 bases, with 10 bases separating them. Drawing the rest from reference TRBV28 and TRBJ2-7, the complete variable domain is DVKVTQSSRYLVKRTGEKVFLECVQDMDHENMFWYRQDPGLGLRLIYFSYDVKMKEKGDIPEGYSVSREKKERFSLILESASTNQTSMYLCASGQQPYEQYFGPGTRLTVT.

The rearrangement joins TRBV18 to TRBJ1-2; weak D call: TRBD1 (6 bases). The CDR3 contains 14 residues. Germline V gene data show CDR1 as KGHSH and CDR2 as LQKENI. V dropped 5 bases and J dropped 3 bases, with 13 bases sitting between them. The CDR3 protein is CASSASGDDYGYTF. The CDR3 DNA sequence: TGTGCCAGCTCAGCCTCAGGGGATGACTATGGCTACACCTTC.

The genes are TRBV18 and TRBJ1-2; 10 positions agree with TRBD1. The V segment lost 4 bases and the J segment 7 bases; nucleotides outside the gene matches: 21. This CDR3 comprises 19 residues. Germline V gives CDR1 KGHSH, CDR2 LQKENI. The DNA for the CDR3 is TGTGCCAGCTCACGGTGGACCGGGACAGGGGTCTTCCTGCTCGGTGGCTACACCTTC. As protein: CASSRWTGTGVFLLGGYTF.

The rearrangement uses TRBV4-2 and TRBJ2-5, with D possibly being TRBD2 (6 bases). The germline gives CDR1 LGHNA, CDR2 YNFKEQ. V lost 4 bases and J lost 2, with 17 bases in between. The CDR3 spans 16 residues. The CDR3 DNA reads TGTGCCAGCAGCCCCATCGGGGACTGGGGGCAAGAGACCCAGTACTTC. As protein: CASSPIGDWGQETQYF.

The chain joins TRBV6-1 to TRBJ1-5; TRBD1 might be the D (5 bases). The CDR3 runs to 15 residues. The V end lost 5 bases, the J end lost 3 bases, and 14 bases lay between the germline ends. Germline-derived CDR1 and CDR2 are MNHNS and SASEGT. CDR3 protein: CASSLQGPPNQPQHF. The CDR3 nucleotides are TGTGCCAGCAGTCTGCAGGGCCCGCCCAATCAGCCCCAGCATTTT.

The genes are TRBV25-1 and TRBJ2-7; D is uncertain. Trimming shortened V by 4 bases and J by 5 bases, and 12 bases separated the two germline ends. CDR1 and CDR2 from the germline V gene are MGHDK and SYGVNS. The CDR3 sequence is 13 residues long. The CDR3: CASSGSNSHEQYF. As DNA, the CDR3 is TGTGCCAGCAGTGGGTCCAACAGCCACGAGCAGTACTTC.

The chain joins TRBV25-1 to TRBJ2-5; D may be TRBD1 (6 bases). CDR3 length: 17 amino acids. Germline loops: CDR1 MGHDK, CDR2 SYGVNS. V was cut by 4 bases and J by 3 bases, with 21 bases left in between. The DNA of the CDR3 is TGTGCCAGCAGTGCAAAGGGGACACTCGAGTCAAAAGAGACCCAGTACTTC. Its protein product is CASSAKGTLESKETQYF.

The gene calls are TRBV9 and TRBJ2-3; 10 bases line up with TRBD1. This CDR3 contains 16 residues. J lost 0 bases, V lost 1 base, and 2 bases had no gene match. From germline, CDR1 is SGDLS and CDR2 YYNGEE. CDR3: CASSVWTGGSTDTQYF. In DNA, the CDR3 is TGTGCCAGCAGCGTATGGACAGGGGGTAGCACAGATACGCAGTATTTT.

This rearrangement joins TRBV2 to TRBJ2-5, with a weak D call TRBD2 (7 bases). The CDR3 extends over 16 amino acids. Germline V gene sequence: CDR1 SNHLY, CDR2 FYNNEI. V was clipped by 2 bases and J by 1 base, with 14 bases between them. Written as DNA, the CDR3 is TGTGCCAGCAGTGAATACGGGGGGCCCCCCCAAGAGACCCAGTACTTC. Its translation: CASSEYGGPPQETQYF. The entire variable domain, with the rest obtained from reference TRBV2 and TRBJ2-5, is as follows: EPEVTQTPSHQVTQMGQEVILRCVPISNHLYFYWYRQILGQKVEFLVSFYNNEISEKSEIFDDQFSVERPDGSNFTLKIRSTKLEDSAMYFCASSEYGGPPQETQYFGPGTRLLVL.

The genes are TRBV6-5 and TRBJ2-7; TRBD1 is a possible D gene (6 bases). V lost 7 bases and J 0 bases, leaving 10 bases between the germline ends. Germline V CDR1 and CDR2: MNHEY, SVGAGI. The CDR3 consists of 13 residues. CDR3 residues: CASIDRFSYEQYF. CDR3 nucleotides: TGTGCCAGCATTGACAGGTTCTCCTACGAGCAGTACTTC.

V usage is TRBV19 and J usage is TRBJ2-1; 15 bases are a match to TRBD2. CDR1 is LNHDA and CDR2 is SQIVND in the germline V gene (reference sequence). The CDR3 is 19 residues long. With 3 bases clipped from V and 5 bases from J, the junction kept 11 bases outside the gene matches. CDR3 sequence: CASSMLGLAGGQENNEQFF. CDR3 DNA sequence: TGTGCCAGTAGTATGTTGGGACTAGCGGGGGGCCAAGAAAACAATGAGCAGTTCTTC. The entire variable domain, with the rest obtained from reference TRBV19 and TRBJ2-1, is as follows: DGGITQSPKYLFRKEGQNVTLSCEQNLNHDAMYWYRQDPGQGLRLIYYSQIVNDFQKGDIAEGYSVSREKKESFPLTVTSAQKNPTAFYLCASSMLGLAGGQENNEQFFGPGTRLTVL.

Here the CDR3 reads CASSFVAKETQYF. CDR3 bases: TGTGCCAGCAGCTTTGTAGCGAAAGAGACCCAGTACTTC. The V gene is TRBV12-1, the J gene TRBJ2-5; the D call in the table, TRBD2, was not verified against the DNA. TRBV12-1 is a known pseudogene. This CDR3 contains 13 residues.

This clone was seen a single time. The chain couples TRBV11-1 to TRBJ2-2; weak D call: TRBD1 (6 bases). Trimming left V 1 base short and J 7 bases short, with 7 bases between. The germline gives CDR1 SGHAT, CDR2 FQDESV (reference sequence). The CDR3 is made up of 13 amino acids. DNA for the CDR3: TGTGCCAGCAGCTTAGAAGGGGGCGGGGAGCTGTTTTTT. Translating it yields CASSLEGGGELFF.

This clone has a handful of counts. The CDR3 reads CASSDRGSGYTF. The DNA of the CDR3 is TGTGCCAGCAGTGACAGGGGCTCTGGCTACACCTTC. The rearrangement joins TRBV6-5 to TRBJ1-2; 8 bases align to TRBD1. The CDR3 runs to 12 residues. V was pared by 5 bases and J by 7 bases, with 3 bases of the junction left unmatched. Germline lookup yields CDR1 MNHEY and CDR2 SVGAGI.

CDR3 protein: CATSRDRGGLEKLFF. CDR3 nucleotides: TGTGCCACCAGCAGAGATAGAGGGGGTCTTGAAAAACTGTTTTTT. The chain uses TRBV15 and TRBJ1-4, with D possibly TRBD1 on 6 matching bases. Per the germline V gene, CDR1 is LNHNV and CDR2 is YYDKDF (reference sequence). This CDR3 has 15 residues. V gave up 0 bases and J gave up 7 bases, with 12 bases separating them.

This chain uses TRBV7-2 with TRBJ1-2; weak D call: TRBD1 (5 bases). Trimming left V 3 bases short and J 1 base short, with 9 bases between. In germline, CDR1 is SGHTA, CDR2 FQGNSA. The CDR3 is 14 residues long. CDR3 nucleotide sequence: TGTGCCAGCAGCTTCGAGACAGATAACTATGGCTACACCTTC. Its translation: CASSFETDNYGYTF.

Only a few counts were recorded for this clone. V and J are TRBV10-3 and TRBJ1-5; D unclear. The CDR3 has 15 amino acids. V was cut by 2 bases and J by 0 bases, with 8 bases left in between. Germline CDR1 ENHRY, CDR2 SYGVKD. As DNA, the CDR3 is TGTGCCATCAGTGAGAAAACAGCTAGCAATCAGCCCCAGCATTTT. It specifies CAISEKTASNQPQHF.

The V gene is TRBV4-1, the J gene TRBJ2-1; 8 nucleotides agree with TRBD1. Germline CDR1 MGHRA, CDR2 YSYEKL. Germline trimming cut 5 bases from V and 8 bases from J; bases unmatched to any gene: 11. The CDR3 runs 15 residues. CDR3 coding DNA: TGCGCCAGCAGCAAAAGCGGACAGGGCACCGATGAGCAGTTCTTC. It yields the protein CASSKSGQGTDEQFF.

Only one count was recorded for this clone. The chain carries TRBV11-2 and TRBJ2-5; 11 positions agree with TRBD2. Looked up from germline, CDR1 is SGHAT and CDR2 is FQNNGV. The CDR3 is 19 residues long. Unmatched junction bases numbered 10, after V lost 0 bases and J lost 1 base. CDR3 protein: CASSLDSSSGGNLQETQYF. CDR3 in DNA: TGTGCCAGCAGCTTAGATTCGTCTAGCGGGGGGAACCTCCAAGAGACCCAGTACTTC.

This clone was observed a single time. The chain recombines TRBV6-1 with TRBJ1-6; D gene unclear. The germline gives CDR1 MNHNS, CDR2 SASEGT. The CDR3 is 16 residues long. Trimming stripped 0 bases from V and 8 bases from J, with 14 bases between. CDR3 protein: CASSEASTVPDSPLHF. The DNA of the CDR3 is TGTGCCAGCAGTGAAGCGTCTACAGTACCCGATTCACCCCTCCACTTT.

The chain carries TRBV5-6 and TRBJ2-1; 9 nucleotides align to TRBD2. V was clipped by 4 bases and J by 1 base; unmatched bases: 12. Germline CDR1 and CDR2: SGHDT and YYEEEE. CDR3 length: 18 residues. DNA of the CDR3: TGTGCCAGCAGCCAATCCCTAGCTAGCGGGGATTCCTACAATGAGCAGTTCTTC. Translation: CASSQSLASGDSYNEQFF.

The rearrangement uses TRBV10-3 and TRBJ1-5, with D perhaps matching TRBD1 (5 bases). The V gene's germline CDR1 is ENHRY and CDR2 SYGVKD. CDR3 size: 14 residues. Trimming took off 3 bases at V and 1 base at J, with 7 bases between the two ends. CDR3 amino acids: CAISEGASNQPQHF. DNA for the CDR3: TGTGCCATCAGTGAAGGGGCCAGCAATCAGCCCCAGCATTTT.

This chain connects TRBV29-1 to TRBJ2-3; 7 positions match TRBD1. CDR1 and CDR2 (germline): SQVTM, ANQGSEA. J lost 2 bases, V lost 8 bases, and 10 bases had no gene match. The CDR3 has 14 amino acids. CDR3 in DNA: TGCAGCACCAAATTGACAGGGATCACAGATACGCAGTATTTT. Translating it yields CSTKLTGITDTQYF.

V usage is TRBV19 and J usage is TRBJ1-2, with D possibly being TRBD1 (5 bases). Trimming removed 4 bases at V and 0 bases at J, with 15 bases between. The CDR3 covers 16 residues. Germline V gene lookup returns CDR1 LNHDA and CDR2 SQIVND (reference sequence). The CDR3 region has the DNA TGTGCCAGTAGTAGATTCGACAGTGAAGCTAACTATGGCTACACCTTC. Protein sequence: CASSRFDSEANYGYTF.

This rearrangement joins TRBV25-1 to TRBJ2-7, with TRBD1 matching 7 bases. After removal of 4 bases from V and 3 bases from J, the junction contained 6 bases not matched to a gene. Germline CDR1 is MGHDK and CDR2 is SYGVNS. The CDR3 contains 14 residues. CDR3 DNA sequence: TGTGCCAGCAGTGCACGGACAGGAAACTACGAGCAGTACTTC. Translating it yields CASSARTGNYEQYF.

This clone was found once. The chain employs TRBV2 and TRBJ2-7; the D gene is possibly TRBD1 (5 bases). Trimming took off 9 bases at V and 4 bases at J, with 19 bases between the two ends. This CDR3 spans 14 amino acids. From germline, CDR1 is SNHLY and CDR2 FYNNEI. In DNA form, the CDR3 reads TGTGCCAGTTACCTTAGGCCTGGGGCTTACGAGCAGTACTTC. Its protein is CASYLRPGAYEQYF.